This TCR beta chain was sequenced during a study of T-cell reconstitution after alpha-beta-depleted transplantation in children listed by TCRdb under 2016. In the study overall: T-cell immune reconstitution after TCRalphabeta/CD19-depleted allogeneic hematopoietic cell transplantation in children was quantitatively tracked in the study by means of TCR repertoire profiling.

The CDR3, from cysteine to phenylalanine, totals 17 residues. The DNA shown is the 51-base CDR3, in frame from base 1. V trim: 6 bases; J trim: 2 bases; unmatched bases: 13. In regard to this clonotype: Its antigen is not yet known. Base qualities are missing; no much larger clone stands one base away.

Library preparation used PCR. These reads were obtained on an Illumina HiSeq 2500. TCR library preparation used molecular barcoding, with unique molecular identifiers applied to normalize quantification of the TCRbeta repertoire. TCRdb ran its own pipeline on the public reads, namely fastp trimming at Q25 and MiXCR clone calling, and kept in-frame beta chains. Each entry is one CDR3 protein sequence, shown with its most common DNA and genes. The sample data list around 960,000 distinct CDR3 sequences, and roughly 29% of these were observed just once. About 28% of the sample lies in the top ten. Results and caveats for the whole study, not just this receptor: Apparently early alphabetaT-cell count recovery about two months after transplant reportedly relied on only several hundred rapidly expanded clones derived from non-depleted graft cells. Over subsequent months, a decline in hyperexpanded clone frequencies was noted, and after one year, T-cell counts and TCRbeta diversity were mostly ascribed to newly produced T cells. In some patients, the high TCRbeta diversity seen at day 60 was put down to recipient T cells and intrathymic progenitors that had survived conditioning.

Reading the label with the study, this specimen's treatment or condition is: allogeneic hematopoietic cell transplantation with graft depleted of TCRalphabeta T cells and CD19 B cells. TCRalphabeta/CD19-depleted allogeneic hematopoietic cell grafts were given to the transplant recipients, all of whom were children. The chain is made from TRBV12-3 or TRBV12-4 and TRBJ2-5; 9 bases in between match TRBD1. The specimen comprised PBMCs, mostly from graft donor cells, sampled 360 days after TCRalphabeta/CD19-depleted stem cell transplant. The source is a boy younger than two who had a stem cell transplant for SCID, so the T cells may come from the graft donor. The DNA sequence follows: TGTGCCAGCAGCTCCGCGGTGGGGACAGGGCCACAAGAGACCCAGTACTTC. Its translation reads: CASSSAVGTGPQETQYF.